Detailed here is one T cell receptor beta chain. What it binds is not known. The data derive from a study of cytomegalovirus exposure and HLA in healthy donors. Broader study findings: Most TCRs appeared rarely, but some public TCRs recurred in many donors.

The PCR was carried out with 60 Vbeta primers and 13 Jbeta primers. Clones were read by immunoSEQ multiplex PCR, and TCRdb kept only the in-frame ones, dropping some. Of approximately 160,000 clones listed, roughly 80% were seen once; the top ten hold roughly 2%. V trimming: 5 bases; J trimming: 2 bases; junction bases outside the gene matches: 3. The germline V gene has CDR1 SGHAT and CDR2 FQNNGV. This CDR3 spans 15 amino acids. The chain employs TRBV11-2 and TRBJ1-5, with 10 bases aligning to TRBD1. This clonotype was sampled from a human donor in good health. The specimen was PBMCs. CDR3 sequence reads: CASSQGTGGNQPQHF. CDR3 nucleotide sequence: TGTGCCAGCAGCCAAGGGACAGGGGGCAATCAGCCCCAGCATTTT.